This is a list of T cell receptor beta chains from one sample in a study of T cell repertoires in cytomegalovirus infection. TCRdb reprocessed the reads via MiXCR and lists one record per CDR3 protein. Of some 800,000 distinct CDR3 sequences in the sample, about 30% were seen once. For these TCRs, the target antigens are not known. Sequenced material: cultured CD8+ T cells from PBMCs, taken from culture after CMV antigen stimulation. The receptor source for this set is a human donor in good health (CMV status not recorded). Some clones in this sample may be carry-over from other donors' samples. CDR3s include the opening cysteine and the closing phenylalanine or tryptophan. D genes are given only for firm matches. Clone size is stated in some rows and not others, as once, few, many or a class when expanded.

length: 18
D: NA
J: TRBJ2-3
V: TRBV12-3/TRBV12-4
size: NA
CDR3: CASSHRGLADQNTDTRYF
DNA: TGTGCCAGCAGCCACCGGGGGTTAGCGGATCAAAACACAGATACGCGGTATTTT

length: 14
D: NA
J: TRBJ2-4
V: TRBV7-9
size: few
CDR3: CASSLGRDEIIQYF
DNA: TGTGCCAGCAGCTTAGGTCGGGACGAGATCATTCAGTACTTC

length: 15
D: TRBD1
J: TRBJ1-1
V: TRBV7-8
size: few
CDR3: CASRYPGQGNTEAFF
DNA: TGTGCCAGCAGGTATCCGGGACAGGGGAACACTGAAGCTTTCTTT

length: 16
D: NA
J: TRBJ1-5
V: TRBV3-1
size: NA
CDR3: CASSLGGPFSNQPQHF
DNA: TGTGCCAGCAGCCTCGGGGGCCCCTTTAGCAATCAGCCCCAGCATTTT

length: 13
D: NA
J: TRBJ1-2
V: TRBV6-4
size: NA
CDR3: CASSEWVGYGYTF
DNA: TGTGCCAGCAGTGAGTGGGTCGGCTATGGCTACACCTTC

length: 16
D: TRBD1
J: TRBJ1-5
V: TRBV7-2
size: few
CDR3: CASSLADRGGNQPQHF
DNA: TGTGCCAGCAGCTTGGCGGACAGGGGAGGTAATCAGCCCCAGCATTTT

length: 15
D: NA
J: TRBJ2-1
V: TRBV7-3
size: few
CDR3: CASSLIRGPRDEQFF
DNA: TGTGCCAGCAGCTTAATTAGGGGACCAAGGGATGAGCAGTTCTTC

length: 15
D: NA
J: TRBJ1-4
V: TRBV7-2
size: many
CDR3: CASSLAFHLNEKLFF
DNA: TGTGCCAGCAGCTTAGCGTTCCACCTTAATGAAAAACTGTTTTTT

length: 18
D: TRBD1
J: TRBJ2-5
V: TRBV4-1
size: NA
CDR3: CASSPEGAQGAQIGTQYF
DNA: TGCGCCAGCAGCCCCGAGGGAGCACAGGGGGCGCAGATAGGGACCCAGTACTTC

length: 15
D: NA
J: TRBJ1-1
V: TRBV20-1
size: many
CDR3: CSATFSGGMNTEAFF
DNA: TGCAGTGCTACCTTCTCCGGGGGAATGAACACTGAAGCTTTCTTT

length: 14
D: TRBD1
J: TRBJ2-5
V: TRBV9
size: NA
CDR3: CASSTGTGPETQYF
DNA: TGTGCCAGCAGCACCGGGACAGGGCCGGAGACCCAGTACTTC

length: 17
D: NA
J: TRBJ1-6
V: TRBV4-1
size: few
CDR3: CASSQAHQGSANSPLHF
DNA: TGCGCCAGCAGCCAAGCCCACCAGGGAAGCGCGAATTCGCCCCTCCACTTT

length: 14
D: TRBD1
J: TRBJ1-2
V: TRBV5-1
size: NA
CDR3: CASRGTGEDYGYTF
DNA: TGCGCCAGCAGAGGGACAGGGGAAGACTATGGCTACACCTTC

length: 16
D: TRBD2
J: TRBJ2-3
V: TRBV6-6
size: NA
CDR3: CASSRTSGETTDTQYF
DNA: TGTGCCAGCAGTAGGACTAGCGGGGAGACCACAGATACGCAGTATTTT

length: 15
D: TRBD2
J: TRBJ2-1
V: TRBV27
size: NA
CDR3: CASNLRPSGGDEQFF
DNA: TGTGCCAGCAACCTTAGGCCTAGCGGAGGCGATGAGCAGTTCTTC

length: 13
D: NA
J: TRBJ1-1
V: TRBV6-5
size: NA
CDR3: CASRGRSITEAFF
DNA: TGTGCCAGCAGGGGACGGTCGATCACTGAAGCTTTCTTT

length: 14
D: NA
J: TRBJ1-2
V: TRBV7-9
size: NA
CDR3: CASSLVEANYGYTF
DNA: TGTGCCAGCAGCTTAGTAGAGGCTAACTATGGCTACACCTTC

length: 17
D: TRBD2
J: TRBJ2-1
V: TRBV7-6
size: many
CDR3: CASSLRAGVSSYNEQFF
DNA: TGTGCCAGCAGCTTGCGGGCGGGGGTTAGCTCCTACAATGAGCAGTTCTTC

length: 14
D: NA
J: TRBJ1-4
V: TRBV4-1
size: NA
CDR3: CASSQVEGAEKLFF
DNA: TGCGCCAGCAGCCAAGTTGAAGGGGCTGAAAAACTGTTTTTT

length: 12
D: NA
J: TRBJ2-7
V: TRBV7-9
size: few
CDR3: CASSPSRPEQYF
DNA: TGTGCCAGCAGCCCCAGTCGACCCGAGCAGTACTTC

length: 16
D: NA
J: TRBJ1-4
V: TRBV7-6
size: few
CDR3: CASSPSGGATNEKLFF
DNA: TGTGCCAGCAGCCCTTCTGGGGGGGCAACTAATGAAAAACTGTTTTTT

length: 16
D: NA
J: TRBJ2-6
V: TRBV6-2/TRBV6-3
size: once
CDR3: CASTLDSLSGANVLTF
DNA: TGTGCCAGCACTTTGGACAGCCTCTCTGGGGCCAACGTCCTGACTTTC

length: 15
D: TRBD1
J: TRBJ1-2
V: TRBV19
size: NA
CDR3: CASSMGTELIYGYTF
DNA: TGTGCCAGTAGTATGGGGACAGAGCTCATCTATGGCTACACCTTC

length: 12
D: NA
J: TRBJ2-1
V: TRBV14
size: NA
CDR3: CASSPGGPEQFF
DNA: TGTGCCAGCAGCCCAGGGGGGCCTGAGCAGTTCTTC

length: 13
D: NA
J: TRBJ2-7
V: TRBV6-5
size: few
CDR3: CASTSGNPYEQYF
DNA: TGTGCCAGCACCTCGGGCAACCCTTACGAGCAGTACTTC

length: 17
D: TRBD1
J: TRBJ2-2
V: TRBV10-2
size: few
CDR3: CASSNSGQGWNTGELFF
DNA: TGCGCCAGCAGTAACTCTGGACAGGGGTGGAACACCGGGGAGCTGTTTTTT

length: 14
D: NA
J: TRBJ1-3
V: TRBV25-1
size: few
CDR3: CASSEGTSGNTIYF
DNA: TGTGCCAGCAGTGAGGGGACGTCTGGAAACACCATATATTTT

length: 15
D: TRBD1
J: TRBJ2-1
V: TRBV6-2/TRBV6-3
size: NA
CDR3: CASSWTGESYNEQFF
DNA: TGTGCCAGCAGTTGGACAGGGGAATCCTACAATGAGCAGTTCTTC

length: 17
D: TRBD1
J: TRBJ2-3
V: TRBV5-4
size: NA
CDR3: CASTEGQGAVSTDTQYF
DNA: TGTGCCAGTACTGAGGGACAGGGGGCCGTAAGCACAGATACGCAGTATTTT

length: 12
D: NA
J: TRBJ2-7
V: TRBV2
size: few
CDR3: CASSGSWDEQYF
DNA: TGTGCCAGCAGTGGGTCTTGGGACGAGCAGTACTTC

length: 15
D: TRBD2
J: TRBJ2-2
V: TRBV6-1
size: NA
CDR3: CASSAGGQNTGELFF
DNA: TGTGCCAGCTCTGCGGGGGGCCAGAACACCGGGGAGCTGTTTTTT

length: 13
D: NA
J: TRBJ2-1
V: TRBV13
size: many
CDR3: CASSLATYNEQFF
DNA: TGTGCCAGCAGCTTAGCAACCTACAATGAGCAGTTCTTC

length: 15
D: TRBD1
J: TRBJ2-1
V: TRBV7-8
size: many
CDR3: CASSLDRGLYNEQFF
DNA: TGTGCCAGCAGCTTAGACAGGGGGCTTTACAATGAGCAGTTCTTC

length: 10
D: NA
J: TRBJ1-2
V: TRBV7-9
size: NA
CDR3: CASSRRGYTF
DNA: TGTGCCAGCAGTCGGAGGGGCTACACCTTC

length: 15
D: NA
J: TRBJ1-1
V: TRBV4-3
size: NA
CDR3: CASSQGISGPAEAFF
DNA: TGCGCCAGCAGCCAGGGGATAAGTGGACCGGCTGAAGCTTTCTTT

length: 14
D: NA
J: TRBJ2-1
V: TRBV14
size: NA
CDR3: CASSQYRIYNEQFF
DNA: TGTGCCAGCAGCCAGTATAGAATTTACAATGAGCAGTTCTTC

length: 18
D: TRBD1
J: TRBJ2-6
V: TRBV7-6
size: NA
CDR3: CASSLAVQGAGGANVLTF
DNA: TGTGCCAGCAGCTTAGCGGTACAGGGGGCAGGGGGGGCCAACGTCCTGACTTTC

length: 13
D: NA
J: TRBJ1-1
V: TRBV6-2/TRBV6-3
size: NA
CDR3: CASRLAIMTEAFF
DNA: TGTGCCAGCAGACTAGCGATAATGACTGAAGCTTTCTTT

length: 17
D: NA
J: TRBJ2-3
V: TRBV6-5
size: NA
CDR3: CASSYSKSEVGTDTQYF
DNA: TGTGCCAGCAGTTACTCGAAGTCGGAGGTGGGCACAGATACGCAGTATTTT

length: 14
D: NA
J: TRBJ2-5
V: TRBV5-4
size: NA
CDR3: CASTPEQGQETQYF
DNA: TGTGCCAGCACCCCCGAACAGGGCCAAGAGACCCAGTACTTC

length: 14
D: NA
J: TRBJ2-5
V: TRBV15
size: NA
CDR3: CATSRDLGAETQYF
DNA: TGTGCCACCAGCAGAGATCTGGGGGCAGAGACCCAGTACTTC

length: 19
D: NA
J: TRBJ2-3
V: TRBV4-3
size: NA
CDR3: CASSQDPALAKGSTDTQYF
DNA: TGCGCCAGCAGCCAAGATCCGGCCCTAGCCAAGGGAAGCACAGATACGCAGTATTTT

length: 14
D: TRBD1
J: TRBJ1-6
V: TRBV12-3/TRBV12-4
size: many
CDR3: CASSSETGSSPLHF
DNA: TGTGCCAGCAGTTCCGAGACAGGGAGCTCACCCCTCCACTTT

length: 13
D: NA
J: TRBJ1-4
V: TRBV27
size: few
CDR3: CASSWGGREKLFF
DNA: TGTGCCAGCAGTTGGGGGGGCAGAGAAAAACTGTTTTTT